The 31 T cell receptor beta chains listed next were all sequenced from one sample in a study of T cells in tumors after PD-1 blockade. Sequencing was performed with immunoSEQ multiplex PCR; in TCRdb, only in-frame clones are kept and a portion is missing. Of about 10,000 clones listed, around 67% are singletons. Sequencing was performed on tumor tissue, taken after anti-PD-1 treatment. These receptors were obtained from a human donor with basal cell carcinoma.

The gene calls are TRBV7-3 and TRBJ2-3; D may be TRBD1 (6 bases). The germline V and J ends were trimmed by 5 bases and 1 base, with 10 bases remaining between them. Germline V gene sequence: CDR1 SGHTA, CDR2 FQGTGA. The CDR3 is 14 residues long. The CDR3 bases are TGTGCCAGCAGCGCCAACAGGGGCACAGATACGCAGTATTTT. Translation: CASSANRGTDTQYF.

The gene calls are TRBV3-1 (or the pseudogene TRBV3-2) and TRBJ1-3, with D hard to call. V was pared by 1 base and J by 0 bases, with 10 bases between. CDR3 length: 16 residues. Germline V lookup: CDR1 LGHDT, CDR2 YNNKEL (reference sequence). The CDR3 region has the DNA TGTGCCAGCAGCCAAGTAGTGAGTAGCTCTGGAAACACCATATATTTT. Residues: CASSQVVSSSGNTIYF.

For this clone: Because the CDR3's place on the DNA is in doubt, the DNA is left out and the CDR3 is given as listed by TCRdb. The genes are TRBV9 and TRBJ1-4. Germline CDR1 SGDLS, CDR2 YYNGEE. Ends included, the CDR3 has 13 residues. The CDR3 here is CASSASLEKNCFF.

The gene calls are TRBV6-2 or TRBV6-3 and TRBJ1-1; D not resolved. CDR3 length equals 13 residues. The germline V gene encodes CDR1 MNHEY and CDR2 SVGEGT. With 5 bases removed from V and 1 base from J, the gap between germline ends came to 8 bases. The CDR3 region is CASSPGRNTEAFF. In nucleotides, the CDR3 is TGTGCCAGCAGTCCCGGGAGGAACACTGAAGCTTTCTTT.

This clone was counted between two and nine times. This CDR3 is also generated by other DNA sequences in the sample. The genes are TRBV7-3 and TRBJ2-2; TRBD1 is a possible D gene (5 bases). Germline V lookup: CDR1 SGHTA, CDR2 FQGTGA. The CDR3 has 13 amino acids. The ends were cut back, 5 bases at V and 4 bases at J, with 8 bases in the middle. The CDR3 sequence is CASSPQGTGELFF. DNA of the CDR3: TGTGCCAGCAGCCCCCAGGGCACCGGGGAGCTGTTTTTT.

CDR3 DNA sequence: TGTGCCAGCAGCTCCTCCCCGGGAGACGAGCAGTACTTC. Translation gives CASSSSPGDEQYF. V is TRBV5-4 and J is TRBJ2-7; D is possibly TRBD2 (6 bases). This CDR3 has 13 amino acids. The germline gives CDR1 SGHNT, CDR2 YYREEE (reference sequence). Trimming took off 3 bases at V and 5 bases at J, with 12 bases between the two ends.

This clone showed up just a few times. The chain is built from TRBV10-3 and TRBJ2-1; 10 bases line up with TRBD2. With V trimmed by 8 bases and J by 7 bases, 5 bases remained unmatched. CDR3 length equals 13 residues. Germline-derived CDR1 and CDR2 are ENHRY and SYGVKD. This CDR3 reads CAIQTSGSNEQFF. Here the CDR3 DNA reads TGTGCCATCCAGACTAGCGGGTCAAATGAGCAGTTCTTC.

This rearrangement joins TRBV5-1 to TRBJ2-5; maybe TRBD1 (5 bases). The V and J ends lost 4 bases and 4 bases respectively, with 11 bases between them. The CDR3 sequence is 13 residues long. From germline, CDR1 is SGHRS and CDR2 YFSETQ. DNA for the CDR3: TGCGCCAGCAGCCAAAGGGGCTTAGAGACCCAGTACTTC. Protein sequence: CASSQRGLETQYF. The variable domain in full, completed from reference TRBV5-1 and TRBJ2-5, reads KAGVTQTPRYLIKTRGQQVTLSCSPISGHRSVSWYQQTPGQGLQFLFEYFSETQRNKGNFPGRFSGRQFSNSRSEMNVSTLELGDSALYLCASSQRGLETQYFGPGTRLLVL.

The rearrangement uses TRBV6-5 and TRBJ2-2; D unclear. From germline, CDR1 is MNHEY and CDR2 SVGAGI. Trimming took 1 base from V and 5 from J, leaving 11 bases between them. This CDR3 is built from 15 residues. The CDR3 reads CASSYFSSATGELFF. CDR3 sequence (DNA): TGTGCCAGCAGTTACTTTTCGTCAGCGACCGGGGAGCTGTTTTTT.

This clone was observed once. The gene calls are TRBV7-2 and TRBJ2-1; 10 bases are shared with TRBD1. Trimming cost V 3 bases and J 7 bases; bases outside gene matches: 6. Per germline, CDR1 SGHTA and CDR2 FQGNSA. The CDR3 consists of 15 residues. The CDR3, as DNA: TGTGCCAGCAGCTTTTCCGGGACAGGGGTAAATGAGCAGTTCTTC. Translation: CASSFSGTGVNEQFF.

The rearrangement uses TRBV4-3 and TRBJ1-2, with D uncertain. This CDR3 region has 15 residues. The V end lost 0 bases, the J end lost 7 bases, and 15 bases lay between the germline ends. Germline V lookup: CDR1 LGHNA, CDR2 YSLEER. CDR3 residues: CASSQDGDRSGGYTF. The CDR3 nucleotides are TGCGCCAGCAGCCAAGACGGGGATCGGAGCGGTGGCTACACCTTC.

This chain joins TRBV29-1 and TRBJ2-2, with 8 bases matching TRBD2. CDR1 SQVTM and CDR2 ANQGSEA come from the germline V gene. The CDR3 runs 14 residues. Trimming took 7 bases from V and 4 from J; bases not matched to a gene: 8. The CDR3 region has the DNA TGCAGCGGGGAGACTAGCGCTGGCACCGGGGAGCTGTTTTTT. This sequence encodes CSGETSAGTGELFF.

The J gene is TRBJ1-3, the V gene TRBV9; 8 bases are a match to TRBD1. V was clipped by 0 bases and J by 4 bases; unmatched bases: 0. The CDR3 totals 14 residues. CDR1 SGDLS and CDR2 YYNGEE come from the germline V gene. The CDR3 protein is CASSVGTGGNTIYF. The CDR3 DNA reads TGTGCCAGCAGCGTAGGGACAGGGGGAAACACCATATATTTT.

The rearrangement joins TRBV19 to TRBJ2-5, with 15 bases aligning to TRBD2. The germline V gene has CDR1 LNHDA and CDR2 SQIVND (reference sequence). The CDR3 consists of 15 residues. V shed 5 bases, J shed 5 bases, and the junction held 3 bases outside the gene matches. This chain's CDR3 is CASSRTSGRGETQYF. CDR3 nucleotide sequence: TGTGCCAGTAGTCGGACTAGCGGGAGGGGGGAGACCCAGTACTTC.

This clone was counted only a few times. The genes are TRBV24-1 and TRBJ2-2; possible D gene TRBD1, 5 bases. Germline CDR1 and CDR2: KGHDR and SFDVKD. Trimming removed 0 bases from V and 6 bases from J, with 16 bases in between. This CDR3 comprises 17 residues. CDR3 DNA sequence: TGTGCCACCAGTGATTTGAGTTGGGCAGGGTCGGCCGGGGAGCTGTTTTTT. Translated, it gives CATSDLSWAGSAGELFF.

The chain recombines TRBV21-1 with TRBJ1-1; the table assigns TRBD1, which was not confirmed against the DNA. TRBV21-1 is designated a pseudogene. The length of the CDR3 is 13 residues. The CDR3 coding sequence is TGTGCCAGCAGCAGACAACCGAACACTGAAGCTTTCTTT. Translated: CASSRQPNTEAFF.

V gene TRBV29-1 combines with J gene TRBJ2-3; TRBD2 might be the D (6 bases). Trimming took 6 bases from V and 3 from J, leaving 10 bases between them. Germline assignment: CDR1 SQVTM and CDR2 ANQGSEA. The CDR3 totals 12 residues. This chain's CDR3 is CSVEGRTDTQYF. The CDR3 nucleotides are TGCAGCGTGGAGGGCCGAACAGATACGCAGTATTTT.

This clone was found a few times. The CDR3 loop reads CASSTRTSGYQETQYF. CDR3 sequence (DNA): TGTGCCAGCAGCACCCGAACTAGCGGGTATCAAGAGACCCAGTACTTC. This sequence joins TRBV9 and TRBJ2-5, with 9 bases aligning to TRBD2. Germline assignment: CDR1 SGDLS and CDR2 YYNGEE. V lost 4 bases and J lost 2; bases outside the gene matches: 9. The CDR3 totals 16 residues.

This clone is a singleton in its sample. CDR3 sequence (DNA): TGTGCCTGGAGTGTACGGAGAACCGGGGAGCTGTTTTTT. It is translated as CAWSVRRTGELFF. The J gene is TRBJ2-2, the V gene TRBV30; no reliable D call. Trimming removed 0 bases at V and 5 bases at J, with 7 bases between. The V gene's germline CDR1 is GTSNPN and CDR2 SVGIG (reference sequence). The CDR3 extends over 13 amino acids.

The chain is built from TRBV7-6 and TRBJ1-5; D is uncertain. This CDR3 region has 15 residues. Germline V gives CDR1 SGHVS, CDR2 FNYEAQ. The ends were cut back, 3 bases at V and 3 bases at J, with 12 bases in the middle. In DNA, the CDR3 is TGTGCCAGCAGCTTTGGTAGCGGAGTCAATCAGCCCCAGCATTTT. It is translated as CASSFGSGVNQPQHF.

This chain uses TRBV21-1 with TRBJ1-4; the tabulated D call, TRBD1, remains unverified against the DNA. TRBV21-1 represents a pseudogene. The CDR3 is 17 residues long. CDR3: CASSKPGQTGGNEKLFF. The CDR3 DNA reads as TGTGCCAGCAGCAAACCGGGACAGACTGGAGGTAATGAAAAACTGTTTTTT.

This clone was counted between two and nine times. The chain couples TRBV11-3 to TRBJ2-3; the D gene is possibly TRBD2 (7 bases). Trimming pared 1 base from V and 6 bases from J, leaving 11 bases between. The CDR3 spans 14 residues. Germline CDR1 is SGHNT and CDR2 is YENEEA. The CDR3 loop is CASSLVGGADTQYF. The CDR3 DNA reads as TGTGCCAGCAGCTTAGTAGGGGGGGCGGATACGCAGTATTTT.

The chain joins TRBV12-5 to TRBJ1-1, with D possibly matching TRBD1 (6 bases). Between the trimmed V and J ends, which lost 2 bases and 5 bases, there was a span of 15 bases. The CDR3 spans 15 residues. From germline, CDR1 is LGHNT and CDR2 FRNRAP. CDR3 sequence (DNA): TGTGCTAGTGGTTTGATTGGGGGGCGTAGGACTGAAGCTTTCTTT. As protein: CASGLIGGRRTEAFF.

This clone is large. The rearrangement uses TRBV2 and TRBJ2-7; D not certain. V gave up 4 bases and J gave up 4 bases, with 5 bases separating them. Germline V lookup: CDR1 SNHLY, CDR2 FYNNEI. The CDR3 spans 11 residues. The CDR3 bases are TGTGCCAGCAGTGGCGATTACGAGCAGTACTTC. This gives the protein CASSGDYEQYF.

This rearrangement joins TRBV28 to TRBJ2-7; perhaps D is TRBD1 or TRBD2 (5 bases each). Germline assignment: CDR1 MDHEN and CDR2 SYDVKM. The ends were cut back, 5 bases at V and 4 bases at J, with 12 bases in the middle. The CDR3 consists of 13 residues. CDR3 protein: CASSGTGFYEQYF. CDR3 in DNA: TGTGCCAGCAGTGGGACGGGCTTTTACGAGCAGTACTTC.

This clone was seen once. The chain carries TRBV7-3 and TRBJ2-7, with a tentative D call TRBD1 (5 bases). Germline loops: CDR1 SGHTA, CDR2 FQGTGA. CDR3 length equals 15 residues. Trimming stripped 5 bases from V and 0 bases from J, with 14 bases between. CDR3 amino acids: CASSPSRQSSYEQYF. CDR3 nucleotide sequence: TGTGCCAGCAGCCCCTCCAGACAGAGCTCCTACGAGCAGTACTTC. Drawing the rest from reference TRBV7-3 and TRBJ2-7, the complete variable domain is GAGVSQTPSNKVTEKGKYVELRCDPISGHTALYWYRQSLGQGPEFLIYFQGTGAADDSGLPNDRFFAVRPEGSVSTLKIQRTERGDSAVYLCASSPSRQSSYEQYFGPGTRLTVT.

This clone has a handful of counts. V is TRBV24-1 and J is TRBJ2-3; 10 bases fit TRBD2. The CDR3 consists of 16 residues. V lost 7 bases to trimming and J lost 2 bases; unmatched junction nucleotides: 8. Germline CDR1 and CDR2: KGHDR and SFDVKD. The CDR3 nucleotides are TGTGCCACCAGCAGCCCCACTAGCGGGACCACAGATACGCAGTATTTT. Its translation: CATSSPTSGTTDTQYF.

This clone was observed once. The gene calls are TRBV29-1 and TRBJ2-3; 8 bases agree with TRBD1. The CDR3 extends over 14 amino acids. The V segment lost 2 bases and the J segment 3 bases; nucleotides outside the gene matches: 4. Per germline, CDR1 SQVTM and CDR2 ANQGSEA. The CDR3, as DNA: TGCAGCGTTGAACGGCGACAGGGGACAGATACGCAGTATTTT. Protein: CSVERRQGTDTQYF.

V gene TRBV20-1 combines with J gene TRBJ2-5; D not certain. The CDR3 is 13 amino acids. From germline, CDR1 is DFQATT and CDR2 SNEGSKA (reference sequence). V lost 3 bases and J 5 bases, leaving 13 bases between the germline ends. The CDR3 bases are TGCAGTGCTAGTCAGGTGGCGAAGGAGACCCAGTACTTC. It yields the protein CSASQVAKETQYF.

The chain combines TRBV12-5 with TRBJ2-1; 8 nucleotides agree with TRBD2. The CDR3 has 14 residues. The V gene's germline CDR1 is LGHNT and CDR2 FRNRAP. Unmatched junction bases numbered 7, after V lost 6 bases and J lost 6 bases. The CDR3 is CASGPGGASNEQFF. The CDR3 DNA sequence: TGTGCTAGTGGCCCGGGGGGGGCTAGCAATGAGCAGTTCTTC.

This clone was detected a few times. The chain recombines TRBV24-1 with TRBJ2-1; D possibly corresponds to TRBD2 (6 bases). V lost 5 bases and J lost 10, with 14 bases in between. CDR3 size: 13 residues. In germline, CDR1 is KGHDR, CDR2 SFDVKD. The CDR3 loop reads CATSVGAGREQFF. CDR3 sequence (DNA): TGTGCCACCAGTGTTGGGGCGGGGCGGGAGCAGTTCTTC.